The entry below describes one T cell receptor (beta chain). The sample comes from a study of blood T cell repertoires in COVID-19. Trimming stripped 2 bases from V and 1 base from J, with 11 bases between. Germline V gene lookup returns CDR1 LNHDA and CDR2 SQIVND (reference sequence). The CDR3 contains 15 residues. Source study methods: Nucleated cell counts were estimated from reference gene primer amplification. Produced via immunoSEQ multiplex PCR; TCRdb's table is partial and in-frame only. The D gene and trimming were derived from the DNA, and the V and J assignments and clone size from that table. The sample contains more than 120,000 clones, approximately 89% of which appear only once.

This TCR was recovered from a human donor in a cohort sampled during active COVID-19. Sequencing was done on a sample of peripheral blood. The V gene is TRBV19, the J gene TRBJ1-1; unclear D gene. CDR3 loop: CASSILARGNTEAFF. For the CDR3, the DNA is TGTGCCAGTAGTATATTGGCCCGGGGGAACACTGAAGCTTTCTTT.